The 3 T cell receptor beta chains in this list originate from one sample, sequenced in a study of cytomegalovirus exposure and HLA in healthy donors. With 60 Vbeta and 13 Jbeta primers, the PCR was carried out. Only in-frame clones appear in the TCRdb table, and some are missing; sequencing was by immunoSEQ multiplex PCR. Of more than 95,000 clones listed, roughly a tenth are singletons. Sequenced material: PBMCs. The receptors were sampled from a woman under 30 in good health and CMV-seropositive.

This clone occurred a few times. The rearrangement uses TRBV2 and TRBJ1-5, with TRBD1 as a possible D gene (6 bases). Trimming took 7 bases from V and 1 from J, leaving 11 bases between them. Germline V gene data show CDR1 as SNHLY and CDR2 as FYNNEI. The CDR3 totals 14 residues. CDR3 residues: CASKGVASNQPQHF. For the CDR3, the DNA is TGTGCCAGCAAGGGGGTAGCAAGCAATCAGCCCCAGCATTTT.

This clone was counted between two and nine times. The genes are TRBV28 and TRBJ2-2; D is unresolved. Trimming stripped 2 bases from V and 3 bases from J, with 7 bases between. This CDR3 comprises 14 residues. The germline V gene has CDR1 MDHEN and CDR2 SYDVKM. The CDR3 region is CASSLGHYTGELFF. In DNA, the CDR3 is TGTGCCAGCAGTTTAGGGCATTACACCGGGGAGCTGTTTTTT.

The CDR3 sequence is CASSRNAGLNEQFF. In DNA form, the CDR3 reads TGCGCCAGCAGCCGCAACGCAGGACTGAATGAGCAGTTCTTC. The chain employs TRBV4-1 and TRBJ2-1; weak D call: TRBD2 (5 bases). This CDR3 comprises 14 residues. Germline V gene sequence: CDR1 MGHRA, CDR2 YSYEKL. V dropped 4 bases and J dropped 7 bases, with 14 bases sitting between them.